Here is one T cell receptor beta chain with its context. These data come from a study of blood T cell repertoires in COVID-19. Generated by immunoSEQ multiplex PCR, the TCRdb table keeps only in-frame clones and is missing some. Among about 150,000 clones listed, under 85% were seen once. V was clipped by 3 bases and J by 2 bases, with 8 bases between them. The CDR3 length is 13 residues. CDR1 and CDR2 (germline): KGHSH, LQKENI. Seattle enrolled patients during active infection and tracked them longitudinally. The V and J genes are TRBV18 and TRBJ2-7; D gene uncertain. The receptor was isolated from a man aged 55 to 70 with COVID-19, enrolled during active disease. The sample was peripheral blood. CDR3 nucleotides: TGTGCCAGCTCACCGGCCCGCACCTACGAGCAGTACTTC. Residues: CASSPARTYEQYF. Using reference TRBV18 and TRBJ2-7 for the parts outside the CDR3, the full variable domain is NAGVMQNPRHLVRRRGQEARLRCSPMKGHSHVYWYRQLPEEGLKFMVYLQKENIIDESGMPKERFSAEFPKEGPSILRIQQVVRGDSAAYFCASSPARTYEQYFGPGTRLTVT.